The 5 T cell receptor beta chains given below trace back to one sample, sequenced in a study of blood T cell repertoires in COVID-19. Produced via immunoSEQ multiplex PCR; TCRdb's table is partial and in-frame only. This sample has about 490,000 clones, with approximately 85% found just once. The sample consisted of peripheral blood. The receptors stem from a human donor in a cohort sampled during active COVID-19.

The J gene is TRBJ2-1, the V gene TRBV6-4; 14 bases are a match to TRBD2. Germline V lookup: CDR1 MRHNA, CDR2 SNTAGT. The V segment lost 0 bases and the J segment 0 bases; nucleotides outside the gene matches: 4. This CDR3 has 19 amino acids. CDR3 loop: CASSDSRTSGRLSYNEQFF. For the CDR3, the DNA is TGTGCCAGCAGTGACTCTAGGACTAGCGGGAGGCTCTCCTACAATGAGCAGTTCTTC.

A word on this clone: One end of the junction is discordant with germline, which a read error may explain. The CDR3 bases are TGTGCCGGCAGTTACAGGGGGACCGAGCAGTACTTC. This translates into CAGSYRGTEQYF. V usage is TRBV2 and J usage is TRBJ2-7; 8 bases line up with TRBD1. The length of the CDR3 is 12 residues. The V gene's germline CDR1 is SNHLY and CDR2 FYNNEI.

The V and J genes are TRBV5-1 and TRBJ1-4, with D possibly matching TRBD1 (5 bases). This CDR3 is 12 amino acids long. Germline V CDR1 and CDR2: SGHRS, YFSETQ. V dropped 4 bases and J dropped 8 bases, with 9 bases sitting between them. The CDR3, as DNA: TGCGCCAGCAGCGCTGGGGGGGAAAAACTGTTTTTT. It translates to CASSAGGEKLFF.

The chain couples TRBV11-2 to TRBJ2-7; TRBD1 aligns across 7 bases. J lost 2 bases, V lost 5 bases, and 3 bases had no gene match. Germline V CDR1 and CDR2: SGHAT, FQNNGV. The CDR3 is 13 amino acids. CDR3 DNA sequence: TGTGCCAGCAGCATGGGACAGCCCTACGAGCAGTACTTC. This sequence encodes CASSMGQPYEQYF.

J is TRBJ1-1 and V is TRBV7-9, with D perhaps matching TRBD1 (5 bases). Looked up from germline, CDR1 is SEHNR and CDR2 is FQNEAQ (reference sequence). V gave up 1 base and J gave up 1 base, with 10 bases separating them. This CDR3 comprises 15 residues. CDR3: CASSLGVGPNTEAFF. The CDR3 DNA reads TGTGCCAGCAGCTTAGGAGTGGGGCCGAACACTGAAGCTTTCTTT.